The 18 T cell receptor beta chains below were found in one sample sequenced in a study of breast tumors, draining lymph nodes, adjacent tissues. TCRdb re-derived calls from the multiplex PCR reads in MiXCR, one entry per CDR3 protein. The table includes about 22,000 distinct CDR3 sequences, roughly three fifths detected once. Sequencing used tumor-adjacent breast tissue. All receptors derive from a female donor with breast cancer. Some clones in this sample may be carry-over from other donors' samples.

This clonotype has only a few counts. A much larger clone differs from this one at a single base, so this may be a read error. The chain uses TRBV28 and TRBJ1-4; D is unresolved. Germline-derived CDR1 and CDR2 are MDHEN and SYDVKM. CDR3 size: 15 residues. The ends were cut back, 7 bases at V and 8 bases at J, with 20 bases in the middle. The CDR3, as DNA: TGTGCCAGCAATGAACCTAATGGGTCCCGCGAAAAACTGTTTTTT. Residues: CASNEPNGSREKLFF.

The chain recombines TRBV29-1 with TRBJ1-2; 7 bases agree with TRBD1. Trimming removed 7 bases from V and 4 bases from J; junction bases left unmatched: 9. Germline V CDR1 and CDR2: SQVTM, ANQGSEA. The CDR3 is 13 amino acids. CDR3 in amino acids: CSGRRQGSYGYTF. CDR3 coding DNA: TGCAGCGGCAGGCGACAGGGTAGCTATGGCTACACCTTC.

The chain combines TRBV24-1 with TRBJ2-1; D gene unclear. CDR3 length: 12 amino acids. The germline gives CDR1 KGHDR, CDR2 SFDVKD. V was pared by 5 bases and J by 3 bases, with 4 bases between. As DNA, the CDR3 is TGTGCCACCAGTGTGGACTACAATGAGCAGTTCTTC. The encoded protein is CATSVDYNEQFF.

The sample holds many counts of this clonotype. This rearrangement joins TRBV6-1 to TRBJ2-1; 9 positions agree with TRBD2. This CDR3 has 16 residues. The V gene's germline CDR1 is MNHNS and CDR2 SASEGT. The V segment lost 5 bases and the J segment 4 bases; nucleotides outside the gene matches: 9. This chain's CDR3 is CASSQRAGGSYNEQFF. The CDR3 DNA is TGTGCCAGCAGTCAACGGGCGGGGGGGAGTTACAATGAGCAGTTCTTC.

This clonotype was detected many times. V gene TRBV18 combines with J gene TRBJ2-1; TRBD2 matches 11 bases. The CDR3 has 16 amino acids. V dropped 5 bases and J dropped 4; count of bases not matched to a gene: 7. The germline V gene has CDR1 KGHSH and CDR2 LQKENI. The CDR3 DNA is TGTGCCAGCTCATCTGGGACTAGCGGCCTATACAATGAGCAGTTCTTC. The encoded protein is CASSSGTSGLYNEQFF.

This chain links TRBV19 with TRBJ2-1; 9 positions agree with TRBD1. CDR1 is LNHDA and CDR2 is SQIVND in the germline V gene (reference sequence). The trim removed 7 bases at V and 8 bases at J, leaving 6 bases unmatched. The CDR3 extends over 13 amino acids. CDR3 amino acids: CASKGTGRHEQFF. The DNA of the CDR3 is TGTGCCAGTAAGGGGACAGGGCGGCATGAGCAGTTCTTC. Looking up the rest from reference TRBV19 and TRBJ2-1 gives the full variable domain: DGGITQSPKYLFRKEGQNVTLSCEQNLNHDAMYWYRQDPGQGLRLIYYSQIVNDFQKGDIAEGYSVSREKKESFPLTVTSAQKNPTAFYLCASKGTGRHEQFFGPGTRLTVL.

CDR3 residues: CASSPRQDNEQFF. The CDR3 DNA reads TGTGCCAGCAGTCCACGTCAGGATAATGAGCAGTTCTTC. The rearrangement links TRBV11-2 to TRBJ2-1; D is ambiguous. The CDR3 has 13 residues. Trimming left V 6 bases short and J 7 bases short, with 13 bases between. The germline V gene encodes CDR1 SGHAT and CDR2 FQNNGV.

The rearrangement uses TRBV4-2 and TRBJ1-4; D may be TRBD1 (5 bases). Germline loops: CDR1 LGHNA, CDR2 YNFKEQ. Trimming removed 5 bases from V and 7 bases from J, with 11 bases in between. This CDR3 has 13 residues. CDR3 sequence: CASSSAGGEKLFF. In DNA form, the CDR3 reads TGTGCCAGCAGCTCCGCCGGGGGTGAAAAACTGTTTTTT.

The CDR3 spells CSARDSTNYGYTF. CDR3 bases: TGCAGTGCTAGAGATAGTACTAACTATGGCTACACCTTC. The V gene is TRBV20-1, the J gene TRBJ1-2, with no clear D. Germline V lookup: CDR1 DFQATT, CDR2 SNEGSKA (reference sequence). This CDR3 comprises 13 residues. V was trimmed by 0 bases and J by 0 bases, leaving 5 bases between them.

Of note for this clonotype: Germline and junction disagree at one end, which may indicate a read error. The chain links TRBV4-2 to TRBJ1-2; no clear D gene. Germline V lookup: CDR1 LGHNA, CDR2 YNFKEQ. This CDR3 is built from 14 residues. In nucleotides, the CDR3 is TGTGCCAGCGGCCAGCATAACCCCGACGGTGGCTACACCTTC. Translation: CASGQHNPDGGYTF.

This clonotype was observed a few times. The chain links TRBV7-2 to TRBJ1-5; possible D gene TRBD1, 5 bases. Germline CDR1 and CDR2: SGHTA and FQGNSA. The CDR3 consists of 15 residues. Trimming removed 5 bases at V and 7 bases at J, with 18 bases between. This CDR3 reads CASSPSWGGYQPQHF. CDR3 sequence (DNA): TGTGCCAGCAGCCCTTCCTGGGGGGGGTACCAGCCCCAGCATTTT.

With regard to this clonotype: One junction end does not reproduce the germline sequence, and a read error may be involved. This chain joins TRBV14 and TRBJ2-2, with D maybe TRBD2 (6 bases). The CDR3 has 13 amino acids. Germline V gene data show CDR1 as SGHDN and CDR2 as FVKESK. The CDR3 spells CAGSRRGTGELFF. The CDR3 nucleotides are TGTGCCGGCAGCAGGAGGGGCACCGGGGAGCTGTTTTTT. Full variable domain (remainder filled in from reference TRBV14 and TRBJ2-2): EAGVTQFPSHSVIEKGQTVTLRCDPISGHDNLYWYRRVMGKEIKFLLHFVKESKQDESGMPNNRFLAERTGGTYSTLKVQPAELEDSGVYFCAGSRRGTGELFFGEGSRLTVL.

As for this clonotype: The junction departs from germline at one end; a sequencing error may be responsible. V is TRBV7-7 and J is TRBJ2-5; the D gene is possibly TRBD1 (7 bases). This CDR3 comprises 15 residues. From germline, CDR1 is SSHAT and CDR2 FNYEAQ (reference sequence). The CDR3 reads CASSLDAGQKVTQYF. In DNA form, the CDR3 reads TGTGCTAGCAGCTTAGACGCGGGACAGAAAGTGACCCAGTACTTC.

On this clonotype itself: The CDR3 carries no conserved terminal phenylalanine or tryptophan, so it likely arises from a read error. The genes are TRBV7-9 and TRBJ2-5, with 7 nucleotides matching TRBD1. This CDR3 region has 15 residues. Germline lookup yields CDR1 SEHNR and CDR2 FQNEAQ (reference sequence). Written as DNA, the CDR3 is TGTGCCGGCAGCTTAGGGGGCCAGCCAGGAGAGACCCAGTACCTC. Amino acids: CAGSLGGQPGETQYL.

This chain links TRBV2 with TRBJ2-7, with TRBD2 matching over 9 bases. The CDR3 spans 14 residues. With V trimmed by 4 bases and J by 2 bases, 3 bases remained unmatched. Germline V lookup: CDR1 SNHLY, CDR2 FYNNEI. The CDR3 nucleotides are TGTGCCAGCAGTGTTAGCGGGAGCCCCTACGAGCAGTACTTC. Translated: CASSVSGSPYEQYF.

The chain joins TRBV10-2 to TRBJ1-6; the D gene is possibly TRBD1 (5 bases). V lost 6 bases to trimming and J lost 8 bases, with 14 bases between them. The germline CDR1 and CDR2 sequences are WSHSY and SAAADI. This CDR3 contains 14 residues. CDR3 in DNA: TGCGCCAGCAGCGCTATGATGGGGGATTCACCCCTCCACTTT. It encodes CASSAMMGDSPLHF.

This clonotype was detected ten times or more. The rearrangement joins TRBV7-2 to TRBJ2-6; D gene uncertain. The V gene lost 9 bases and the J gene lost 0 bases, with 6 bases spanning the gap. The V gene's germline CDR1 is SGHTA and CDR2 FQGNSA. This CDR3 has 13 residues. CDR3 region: CASYFSGANVLTF. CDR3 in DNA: TGTGCCAGTTATTTCTCTGGGGCCAACGTCCTGACTTTC.

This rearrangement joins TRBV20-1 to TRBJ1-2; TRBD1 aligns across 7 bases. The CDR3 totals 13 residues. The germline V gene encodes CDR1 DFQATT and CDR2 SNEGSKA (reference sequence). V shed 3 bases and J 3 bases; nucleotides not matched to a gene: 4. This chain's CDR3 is CSARGDRDYGYTF. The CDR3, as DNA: TGCAGTGCTAGGGGGGACAGAGACTATGGCTACACCTTC.